The entry below describes one T cell receptor beta chain. The data are from a study of CD8 T cells in Susac syndrome. The V and J ends lost 1 base and 2 bases respectively, with 15 bases between them. The CDR3 runs to 16 residues. CDR1 is SGHVS, CDR2 FNYEAQ, per germline. The controls, all healthy donors, were matched for age and sex. The CD8+ and CD4+ T cells were negatively isolated, with the TEMRA cells enriched by FACS. Reverse transcription of about 0.45 to 1 ug RNA was performed with random hexamers. Each CDR3 protein gets one entry after TCRdb re-called the immunoSEQ multiplex PCR reads with MiXCR. The sample lists 130,000 to 150,000 distinct CDR3 sequences; 85% to 95% were seen once.

The sequence derives from a human donor in good health. Sample: CD8+ T cells from PBMCs. V is TRBV7-6 and J is TRBJ2-7; possibly TRBD1 for D (6 bases). The CDR3 spells CASSLVTTGLAYEQYF. The CDR3, as DNA: TGTGCCAGCAGCTTAGTAACAACAGGGCTTGCCTACGAGCAGTACTTC.